Following are 11 T cell receptor beta chains from one sample sequenced in a study of glioma-infiltrating T cells. TCR alpha and beta CDR3 regions were amplified from RNA using iRepertoire nested multiplex PCR. TCRdb itself ran the multiplex PCR reads through MiXCR, one entry per CDR3 protein. Counted here are about 380,000 distinct CDR3 sequences, 35% to 45% occurring once; the ten biggest clones make up more than 10%. The source material was glioma tissue, nonneoplastic brain tissue, or PBMCs (not recorded which). The source of these receptors is a human donor with low-grade glioma or glioblastoma, undergoing nonglioma brain surgery, or in good health (not recorded which).

This rearrangement joins TRBV7-9 to TRBJ1-1, with no clear D. The germline V and J ends were trimmed by 7 bases and 8 bases, with 17 bases remaining between them. The CDR3 sequence is 13 residues long. Looked up from germline, CDR1 is SEHNR and CDR2 is FQNEAQ (reference sequence). CDR3 sequence reads: CASTRWVWAEAFF. DNA of the CDR3: TGTGCCAGCACCCGTTGGGTATGGGCGGAAGCTTTCTTT.

This clonotype was seen only a few times. The V gene is TRBV6-6, the J gene TRBJ1-1; D is perhaps TRBD1 (5 bases). CDR1 is MNHNY and CDR2 is SVGAGI in the germline V gene (reference sequence). The V end was cut by 3 bases, the J end by 1 base, with 9 bases between. There are 14 residues in the CDR3. The CDR3 nucleotides read TGTGCCAGCAGTTATGAAAGGGGGAACACTGAAGCTTTCTTT. This translates into CASSYERGNTEAFF.

This clonotype came up a few times. The rearrangement uses TRBV25-1 and TRBJ2-4; D might be TRBD2 (7 bases). Germline loops: CDR1 MGHDK, CDR2 SYGVNS. The CDR3 extends over 14 amino acids. Trimming left V 4 bases short and J 6 bases short, with 13 bases between. The CDR3 sequence: CASSAGGGVNIQYF. The CDR3 DNA reads TGTGCCAGCAGTGCCGGAGGGGGGGTAAACATTCAGTACTTC.

This clonotype was counted many times. The gene calls are TRBV27 and TRBJ2-1, with D unresolved. The germline CDR1 and CDR2 sequences are MNHEY and SMNVEV (reference sequence). Trimming took 7 bases from V and 0 from J, leaving 13 bases between them. The CDR3 length is 15 residues. The CDR3, as DNA: TGTGCCAGCAAGAACCCCGGGCTCTCCTACAATGAGCAGTTCTTC. Its protein is CASKNPGLSYNEQFF.

The chain links TRBV7-2 to TRBJ2-5; no firm D call. Germline CDR1 and CDR2: SGHTA and FQGNSA. V lost 2 bases, J lost 4 bases, and 14 bases lay in between. This CDR3 spans 15 amino acids. CDR3 amino acids: CASSLLLESRETQYF. In nucleotides, the CDR3 is TGTGCCAGCAGCTTACTCCTAGAGTCCCGAGAGACCCAGTACTTC.

This clonotype was found many times. The J gene is TRBJ1-5, the V gene TRBV12-3 or TRBV12-4; a weak D match, TRBD1 (6 bases). V was pared by 4 bases and J by 7 bases, with 17 bases between. This CDR3 spans 15 amino acids. The CDR3 region has the DNA TGTGCCAGCAGTTATGGACAGATTCGTAGGCAGCCCCAGCATTTT. The encoded protein is CASSYGQIRRQPQHF.

The chain combines TRBV9 with TRBJ2-2, with a possible D match to TRBD2 (6 bases). Germline V gene sequence: CDR1 SGDLS, CDR2 YYNGEE. The V end was cut by 4 bases, the J end by 5 bases, with 15 bases between. This CDR3 has 15 residues. In nucleotides, the CDR3 is TGTGCCAGCAGCCCCTGGCGGGAATGGACCGGGGAGCTGTTTTTT. Translating it yields CASSPWREWTGELFF.

This clonotype was found many times. As DNA, the CDR3 is TGTGCCAGCAGTTTATCGGTCACTAGCGGGGGCACAGATACGCAGTATTTT. Its translation: CASSLSVTSGGTDTQYF. The gene calls are TRBV27 and TRBJ2-3; 10 nucleotides line up with TRBD2. The germline CDR1 and CDR2 sequences are MNHEY and SMNVEV (reference sequence). CDR3 size: 17 residues. V lost 0 bases and J lost 1; bases outside the gene matches: 4.

This clonotype was found many times. The CDR3: CASRRIVTSGSNNEQFF. The CDR3 DNA is TGCGCCAGCAGACGGATCGTGACTAGCGGGAGTAACAATGAGCAGTTCTTC. The V gene is TRBV4-1, the J gene TRBJ2-1; TRBD2 matches 12 bases. The V and J ends lost 6 bases and 5 bases, in that order; junction bases with no gene match: 11. Germline CDR1 is MGHRA and CDR2 is YSYEKL. This CDR3 region has 17 residues.

The V gene is TRBV10-3, the J gene TRBJ2-2; D gene uncertain. The CDR3 loop spans 14 amino acids. Trimming removed 5 bases from V and 4 bases from J, with 11 bases in between. Germline-derived CDR1 and CDR2 are ENHRY and SYGVKD. As DNA, the CDR3 is TGTGCCATCAGTCTAGGACGTGTCACCGGGGAGCTGTTTTTT. Protein sequence: CAISLGRVTGELFF.

This clonotype was recorded at least ten times. The chain carries TRBV15 and TRBJ2-1; the D is unclear. The CDR3 length is 13 residues. CDR1 is LNHNV, CDR2 YYDKDF, per germline (reference sequence). V was clipped by 5 bases and J by 7 bases, with 12 bases between them. CDR3 sequence reads: CATSEKRSNEQFF. CDR3 bases: TGTGCCACCAGCGAAAAAAGGAGTAATGAGCAGTTCTTC.